This record covers a single TCR beta chain. What it binds is unknown. Profiling relied on immunoSEQ multiplex PCR, and the TCRdb table lists in-frame clones only, not all of them. Seen here are 43,000 or so clones, 92% observed once, and the top ten hold over 5%. Germline assignment: CDR1 MNHNY and CDR2 SVGAGI (reference sequence). With V trimmed by 6 bases and J by 0 bases, 6 bases remained unmatched. This CDR3 has 15 amino acids. This specimen comes from a study of cytomegalovirus exposure and HLA in healthy donors. Study-level background: The approximately 110 validation repertoires used a platform that matched the one used for the approximately 610 first-cohort repertoires, as a later analysis reported.

General observations from the study: First-cohort TCR clusters were later found to tend to co-occur in the 90 to 150 validation repertoires. Cytomegalovirus status was reportedly diagnosed by the classifier with high sensitivity and specificity.

The TCR comes from a man in his late teens or twenties in good health and CMV-seronegative. Sequencing used PBMCs. The genes are TRBV6-6 and TRBJ1-1, with 8 positions matching TRBD1. This CDR3 reads CASRDRDRVNTEAFF. The DNA for the CDR3 is TGTGCCAGCAGGGACAGGGATAGGGTGAACACTGAAGCTTTCTTT.